This T cell receptor (beta chain) was recovered during a study of T cells after yellow fever vaccination. A single record per CDR3 protein comes from TCRdb applying MiXCR to the 5' RACE reads. The data show around 300,000 distinct CDR3 sequences, roughly 13% seen once. Germline assignment: CDR1 LGHDT and CDR2 YNNKEL (reference sequence). V was pared by 1 base and J by 4 bases, with 13 bases between. CDR3 size: 15 residues. The V call is TRBV3-1, the J call TRBJ1-1; possible D gene TRBD1, 5 bases. The material was CD4+ T cells sorted from PBMCs, obtained 45 days after the yellow fever booster vaccination. This receptor was identified in a man aged 25-45 years who received the YFV17D yellow fever vaccine. CDR3 protein: CASSQGAGLRTEAFF. The CDR3 nucleotides read TGTGCCAGCAGCCAAGGGGCAGGGTTGCGCACTGAAGCTTTCTTT.